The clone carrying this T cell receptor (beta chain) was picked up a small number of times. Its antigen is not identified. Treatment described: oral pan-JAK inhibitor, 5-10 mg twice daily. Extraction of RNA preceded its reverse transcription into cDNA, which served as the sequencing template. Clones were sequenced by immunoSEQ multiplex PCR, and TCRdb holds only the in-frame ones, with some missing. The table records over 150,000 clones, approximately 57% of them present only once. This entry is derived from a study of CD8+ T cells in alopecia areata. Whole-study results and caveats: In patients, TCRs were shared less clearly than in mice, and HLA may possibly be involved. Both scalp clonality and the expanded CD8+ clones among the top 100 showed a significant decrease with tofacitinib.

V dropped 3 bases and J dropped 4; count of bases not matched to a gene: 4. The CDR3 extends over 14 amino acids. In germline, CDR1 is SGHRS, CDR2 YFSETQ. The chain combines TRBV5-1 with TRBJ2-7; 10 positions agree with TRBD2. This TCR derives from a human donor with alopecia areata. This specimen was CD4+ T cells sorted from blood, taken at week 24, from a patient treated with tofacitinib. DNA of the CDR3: TGCGCCAGCAGCTCTAGCGGGGGAATGTACGAGCAGTACTTC. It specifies CASSSSGGMYEQYF.